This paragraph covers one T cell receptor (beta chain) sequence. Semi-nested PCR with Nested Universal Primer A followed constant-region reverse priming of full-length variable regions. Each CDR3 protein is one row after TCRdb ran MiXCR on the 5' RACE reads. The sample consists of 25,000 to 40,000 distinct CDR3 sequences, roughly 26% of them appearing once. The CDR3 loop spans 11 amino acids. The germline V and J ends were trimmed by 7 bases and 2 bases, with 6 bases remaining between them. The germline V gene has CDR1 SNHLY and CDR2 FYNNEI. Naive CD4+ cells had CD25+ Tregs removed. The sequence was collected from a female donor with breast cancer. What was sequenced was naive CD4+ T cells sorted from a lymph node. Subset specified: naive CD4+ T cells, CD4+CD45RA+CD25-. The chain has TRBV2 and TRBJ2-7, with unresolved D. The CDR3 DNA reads TGTGCCAGCATCCAGCCCTACGAGCAGTACTTC. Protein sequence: CASIQPYEQYF.